The source of this TCR beta chain is a study of cytomegalovirus exposure and HLA in healthy donors. About the study: Both the 120 validation repertoires and the 600 to 750 first-cohort repertoires used the same platform, as reported by a later analysis.

The CDR3 contains 12 residues. Trimming removed 5 bases from V and 5 bases from J, with 9 bases in between. Per the germline V gene, CDR1 is MNHEY and CDR2 is SMNVEV (reference sequence). General study points: The listing of 150 to 200 TCR beta chains classed them as cytomegalovirus-associated.

This clone was seen just once. The target antigen is unknown. Clones were sequenced by immunoSEQ multiplex PCR, and TCRdb holds only the in-frame ones, with some missing. The sample has about 170,000 clones; around 86% are singletons. Sequencing was performed on PBMCs. The V and J genes are TRBV27 and TRBJ1-2, with D unresolved. The clonotype comes from a man between 18 and 29 years old in good health and CMV-seropositive. The CDR3: CASSPEGYGYTF. The CDR3 DNA follows: TGTGCCAGCAGTCCGGAGGGTTATGGCTACACCTTC.